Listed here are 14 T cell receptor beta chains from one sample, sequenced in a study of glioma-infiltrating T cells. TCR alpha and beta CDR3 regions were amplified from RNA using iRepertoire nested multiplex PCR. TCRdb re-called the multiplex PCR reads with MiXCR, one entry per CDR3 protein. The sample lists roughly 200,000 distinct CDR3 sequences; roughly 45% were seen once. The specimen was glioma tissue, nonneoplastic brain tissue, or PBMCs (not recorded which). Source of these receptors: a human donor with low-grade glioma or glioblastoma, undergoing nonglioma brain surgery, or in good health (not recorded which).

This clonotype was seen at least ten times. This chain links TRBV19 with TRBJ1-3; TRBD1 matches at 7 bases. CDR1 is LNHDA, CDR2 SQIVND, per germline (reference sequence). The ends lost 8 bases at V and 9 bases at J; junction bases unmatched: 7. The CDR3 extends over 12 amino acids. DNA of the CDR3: TGTGCCAGTGGACGACAGGGAGCCACCATATATTTT. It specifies CASGRQGATIYF.

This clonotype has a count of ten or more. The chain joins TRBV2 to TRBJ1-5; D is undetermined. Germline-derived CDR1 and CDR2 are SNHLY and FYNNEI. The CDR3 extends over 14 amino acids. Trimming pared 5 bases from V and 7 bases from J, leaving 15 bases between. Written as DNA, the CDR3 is TGTGCCAGCAGTCTTTCCAATCGGAGACAGCCCCAGCATTTT. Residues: CASSLSNRRQPQHF.

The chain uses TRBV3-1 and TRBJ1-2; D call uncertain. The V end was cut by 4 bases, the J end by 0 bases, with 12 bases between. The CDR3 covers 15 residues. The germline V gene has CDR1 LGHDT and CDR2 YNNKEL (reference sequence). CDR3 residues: CASSPPGRANYGYTF. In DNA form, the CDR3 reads TGTGCCAGCAGCCCCCCGGGCAGAGCTAACTATGGCTACACCTTC.

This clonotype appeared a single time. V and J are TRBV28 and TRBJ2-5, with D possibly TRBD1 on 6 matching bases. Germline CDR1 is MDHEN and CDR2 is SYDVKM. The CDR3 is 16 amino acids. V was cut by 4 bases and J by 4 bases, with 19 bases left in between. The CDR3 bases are TGTGCCAGCAGTTCGTCGGACAGACTCTTCACAGAGACCCAGTACTTC. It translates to CASSSSDRLFTETQYF.

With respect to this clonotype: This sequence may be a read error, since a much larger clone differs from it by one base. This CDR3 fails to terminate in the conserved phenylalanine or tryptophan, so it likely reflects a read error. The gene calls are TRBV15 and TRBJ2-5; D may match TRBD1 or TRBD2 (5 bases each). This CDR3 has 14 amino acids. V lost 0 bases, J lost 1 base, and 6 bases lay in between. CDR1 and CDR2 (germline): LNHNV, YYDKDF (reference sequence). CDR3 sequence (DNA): TGTGCCACCAGCAGAGACGGGGCCCAAGAGACCCAGTACTAC. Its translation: CATSRDGAQETQYY.

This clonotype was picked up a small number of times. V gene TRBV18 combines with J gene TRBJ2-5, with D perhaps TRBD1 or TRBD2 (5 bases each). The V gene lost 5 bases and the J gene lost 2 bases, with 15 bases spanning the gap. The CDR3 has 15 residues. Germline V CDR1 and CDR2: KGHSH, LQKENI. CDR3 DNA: TGTGCCAGCTCAGACAACCCCGGGGCTCAAGAGACCCAGTACTTC. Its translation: CASSDNPGAQETQYF. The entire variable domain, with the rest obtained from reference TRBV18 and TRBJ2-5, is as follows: NAGVMQNPRHLVRRRGQEARLRCSPMKGHSHVYWYRQLPEEGLKFMVYLQKENIIDESGMPKERFSAEFPKEGPSILRIQQVVRGDSAAYFCASSDNPGAQETQYFGPGTRLLVL.

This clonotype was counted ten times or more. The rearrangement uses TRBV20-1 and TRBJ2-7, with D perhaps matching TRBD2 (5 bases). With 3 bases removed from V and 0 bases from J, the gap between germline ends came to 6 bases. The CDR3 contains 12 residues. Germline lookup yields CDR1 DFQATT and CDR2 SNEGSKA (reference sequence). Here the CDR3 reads CSASGNSYEQYF. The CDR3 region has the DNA TGCAGTGCTAGCGGGAACTCCTACGAGCAGTACTTC.

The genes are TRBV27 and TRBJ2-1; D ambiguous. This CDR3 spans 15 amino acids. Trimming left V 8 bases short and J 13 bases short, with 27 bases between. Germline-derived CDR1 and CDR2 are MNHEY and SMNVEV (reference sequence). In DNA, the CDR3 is TGTGCCAGCCTTAGAGACGGTGGCTCCTACAATGGACAGTTCTTC. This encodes CASLRDGGSYNGQFF.

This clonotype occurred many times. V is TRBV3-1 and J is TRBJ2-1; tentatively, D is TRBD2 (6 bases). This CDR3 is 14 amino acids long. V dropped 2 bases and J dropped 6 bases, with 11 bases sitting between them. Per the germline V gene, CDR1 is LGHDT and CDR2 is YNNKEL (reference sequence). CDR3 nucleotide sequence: TGTGCCAGCAGCCAACAACTAGCAAGCAATGAGCAGTTCTTC. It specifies CASSQQLASNEQFF.

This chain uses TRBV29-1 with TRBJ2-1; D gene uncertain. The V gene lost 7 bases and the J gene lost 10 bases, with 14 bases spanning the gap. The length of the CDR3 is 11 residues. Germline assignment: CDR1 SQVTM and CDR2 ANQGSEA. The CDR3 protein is CSGDAGYEQFF. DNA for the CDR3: TGCAGCGGAGATGCAGGTTACGAGCAGTTCTTC.

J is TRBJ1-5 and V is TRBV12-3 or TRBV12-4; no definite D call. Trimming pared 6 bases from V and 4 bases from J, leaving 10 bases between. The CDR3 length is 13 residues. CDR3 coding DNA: TGTGCCAGCAGCTCCCCCTCAAATCAGCCCCAGCATTTT. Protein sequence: CASSSPSNQPQHF.

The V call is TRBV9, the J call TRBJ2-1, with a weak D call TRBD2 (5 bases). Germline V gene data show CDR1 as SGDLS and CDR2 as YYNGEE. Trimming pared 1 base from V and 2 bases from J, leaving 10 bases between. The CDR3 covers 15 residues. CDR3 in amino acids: CASSVYGSPYNEQFF. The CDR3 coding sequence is TGTGCCAGCAGCGTATATGGGAGTCCCTACAATGAGCAGTTCTTC.

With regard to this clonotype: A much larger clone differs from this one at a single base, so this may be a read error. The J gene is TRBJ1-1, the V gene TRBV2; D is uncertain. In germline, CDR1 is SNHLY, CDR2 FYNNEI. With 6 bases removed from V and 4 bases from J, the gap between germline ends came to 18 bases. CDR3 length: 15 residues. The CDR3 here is CASRMDLGCSTEAFF. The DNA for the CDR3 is TGTGCCAGCAGGATGGACCTCGGGTGTAGCACTGAAGCTTTCTTT.

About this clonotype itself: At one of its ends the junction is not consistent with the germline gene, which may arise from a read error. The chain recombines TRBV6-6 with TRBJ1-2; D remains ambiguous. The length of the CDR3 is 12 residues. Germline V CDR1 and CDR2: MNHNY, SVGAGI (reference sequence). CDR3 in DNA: TGTGCCAGCAGTGACCGCCGGCCGGGCTACAACTTC. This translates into CASSDRRPGYNF.